This T cell receptor beta chain was captured by sequencing in a study of CD8+ T cells in alopecia areata. Once RNA had been extracted, it was reverse transcribed into cDNA to act as the sequencing template. Here immunoSEQ multiplex PCR was the method, and the copy in TCRdb shows in-frame clones only, minus some. The table has over 200,000 clones, 64% seen once. As regards this clone: Its target is not known.

Study-wide results and caveats: Under tofacitinib, fewer expanded CD8+ clones appeared among the top 100 scalp clones.

The treatment denotes: oral pan-JAK inhibitor, 5-10 mg twice daily. CDR1 and CDR2 from the germline V gene are MNHNS and SASEGT. V lost 6 bases and J lost 1, with 6 bases in between. CDR3 length: 12 residues. This chain joins TRBV6-1 and TRBJ1-1, with D unresolved. This clonotype was obtained from a human donor with alopecia areata. Material: CD4+ T cells sorted from blood, obtained at week 4, from a patient treated with tofacitinib. The CDR3 DNA reads TGTGCCAGCAGAGAGACGAACACTGAAGCTTTCTTT. It encodes CASRETNTEAFF.